This T cell receptor beta chain was observed in a study of blood T cell repertoires in COVID-19 (TCRdb year 2020). Background on the whole study: Collaborator samples came from the United States, Italy and Spain and covered acute and convalescent phases of COVID-19. Deeply sampled blood TCRbeta repertoires from subjects exposed to, actively infected with, or recovered from COVID-19 were included in the dataset. The repertoires were released in a freely available public database meant as a resource for research on the immune response to SARS-CoV-2. The material from the prospective study consisted of cDNA or gDNA derived from T cells, B-cell-depleted T cells, or PBMCs. Where available, HLA class I and class II types were taken from metadata supplied by the sample provider and were not determined by assay-based typing. The samples were drawn from two sources: the first 160 participants of the ongoing ImmuneRACE study, and some 1,300 subjects contributed by 6 global collaborators. A de-identified subject ID, COVID-19 status, age in years and sex were almost always included in the sample metadata. The full study reports these points: Clinical and demographic metadata were provided uncurated, with the amount varying by source and participant.

CDR1 SGHRS and CDR2 YFSETQ were looked up in the germline V gene. The CDR3 runs 14 residues from the cysteine to the phenylalanine. Here the CDR3 DNA is all that survives: 42 bases in frame from base 1. After removal of 0 bases from V and 7 bases from J, the junction retains 7 bases not matched to a gene. The immunoSEQ Assay, a bias-controlled multiplex PCR, was used to amplify TCRbeta CDR3 regions from genomic DNA. As for the original processing: The number of nucleated cells in each sample was estimated from the amplification of reference gene primers within the assay. To quantify the absolute abundance of each unique TCRbeta CDR3 rearrangement, sequence reads were collapsed and filtered. For each sample, productive Simpson clonality was calculated as the square root of Simpson's diversity index across productive rearrangements. TCRdb took over this immuneACCESS table, retaining in-frame rearrangements with V and J assigned. Such tables are incomplete; in checked studies, under half of the missing clones stem from an unresolved V gene, and the remainder is unexplained. D and trimming were read from the DNA, whereas the V and J calls and clone size are those reported in that table. This sample gives around 180,000 clones in total; 88% of them show up just once. 4.4% of the sample belongs to the ten largest clones.

The collaborating institutions used their own protocols to collect whole blood in K2EDTA tubes. For TCRbeta analysis, collaborator samples were shipped as frozen whole blood, as isolated PBMCs, or as DNA extracted from either sample type. For this clone: Its antigen remains undetermined. Nothing much larger sits one base from this clone, and base qualities are not available.

Material for sequencing was peripheral blood. The source is a human donor in a cohort sampled during active COVID-19. The rearrangement combines TRBV5-1 with TRBJ2-7; 7 bases in the middle match TRBD2. The CDR3 has the sequence CASSLGGAGIEQYF. In nucleotide form, the sequence is TGCGCCAGCAGCTTGGGCGGAGCGGGGATAGAGCAGTACTTC.